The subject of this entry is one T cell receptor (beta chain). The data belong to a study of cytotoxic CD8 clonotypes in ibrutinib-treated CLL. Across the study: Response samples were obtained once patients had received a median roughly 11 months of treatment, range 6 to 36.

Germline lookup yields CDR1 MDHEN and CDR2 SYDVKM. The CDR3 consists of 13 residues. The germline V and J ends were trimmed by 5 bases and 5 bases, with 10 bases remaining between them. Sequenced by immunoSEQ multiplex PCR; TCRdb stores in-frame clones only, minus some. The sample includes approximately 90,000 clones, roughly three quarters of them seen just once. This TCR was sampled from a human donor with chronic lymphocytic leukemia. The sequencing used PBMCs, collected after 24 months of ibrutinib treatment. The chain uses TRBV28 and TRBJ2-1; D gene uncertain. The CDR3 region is CASSPPFHNEQFF. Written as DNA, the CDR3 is TGTGCCAGCAGTCCTCCTTTCCACAATGAGCAGTTCTTC.